This entry features one T cell receptor beta chain sequence. Germline CDR1 reads MGHRA; CDR2 reads YSYEKL. V was shortened by 4 bases and J by 2 bases, with 16 bases between the two germline ends. The CDR3 consists of 16 residues. Amplification of TCR beta CDR3 regions was performed using RNA transcripts as template. A set of HTBI primers served as the primers for a first-round RT-PCR of the TCR CDR3. Via MiXCR, TCRdb re-called the multiplex PCR reads, giving one row per CDR3 protein. The table includes hundreds of thousands of distinct CDR3 sequences, roughly 14% detected once. The data originate from a study of T cells in Graves' hyperthyroidism and ophthalmopathy.

The source of this sequence is a man aged 18 to 29 with Graves' ophthalmopathy. The sequenced sample consisted of blood. The chain combines TRBV4-1 with TRBJ2-3, with D possibly matching TRBD1 (5 bases). CDR3 residues: CASSPITGGPTDTQYF. The CDR3 DNA reads TGCGCCAGCAGCCCGATTACAGGCGGACCCACAGATACGCAGTATTTT.